This is a list of T cell receptor beta chains from one sample in a study of blood T cell repertoires in COVID-19. The assay was immunoSEQ multiplex PCR, and TCRdb's table has in-frame clones only and misses some. The table shows fewer than 95,000 clones, with about nine tenths occurring only once. The sequencing input was peripheral blood. The source of these receptors is a man aged 50-59 years with active or convalescent COVID-19. Both conserved end residues are part of each CDR3. D genes are given only for firm matches. Only some rows state a clone size, as once, few, many or a class for expanded clones.

clone_size: .; v_call: TRBV5-1; j_call: TRBJ2-5; d_call: TRBD1; cdr3_nt: TGCGCCAGCAGCTTGGTGGGACAGGGGACCCAGTACTTC; cdr3_aa: CASSLVGQGTQYF
clone_size: .; v_call: TRBV24-1; j_call: TRBJ2-1; d_call: TRBD2; cdr3_nt: TGTGCCACCAGTGATTTTACGGGAGGGAACTCCTACAATGAGCAGTTCTTC; cdr3_aa: CATSDFTGGNSYNEQFF
clone_size: .; v_call: TRBV4-2; j_call: TRBJ2-3; d_call: .; cdr3_nt: TGTGCCAGCAGCCCAAACGAACGGAGCGGCCAAAGCACAGATACGCAGTATTTT; cdr3_aa: CASSPNERSGQSTDTQYF
clone_size: few; v_call: TRBV2; j_call: TRBJ1-4; d_call: .; cdr3_nt: TGTGCCAGCGGAGGTCGTCCTGAAAAACTGTTTTTT; cdr3_aa: CASGGRPEKLFF
clone_size: .; v_call: TRBV24-1; j_call: TRBJ1-4; d_call: .; cdr3_nt: TGTGCCACCAGTGATTCGGGGTCCCCAAAACTGTTTTTT; cdr3_aa: CATSDSGSPKLFF
clone_size: .; v_call: TRBV7-2; j_call: TRBJ2-7; d_call: TRBD2; cdr3_nt: TGTGCCAGCAGCTTAGGCCCTACTAGCGGGGGGGTAGGCTACGAGCAGTACTTC; cdr3_aa: CASSLGPTSGGVGYEQYF
clone_size: .; v_call: TRBV25-1; j_call: TRBJ1-3; d_call: .; cdr3_nt: TGTGCCAGCAGTCCCCCAGGGGTTACTGGAAACACCATATATTTT; cdr3_aa: CASSPPGVTGNTIYF
clone_size: .; v_call: TRBV6-4; j_call: TRBJ2-7; d_call: .; cdr3_nt: TGTGCCAGGGAGGGAGGAGCGCACGAGCAGTACTTC; cdr3_aa: CAREGGAHEQYF
clone_size: .; v_call: TRBV5-6; j_call: TRBJ1-4; d_call: .; cdr3_nt: TGTGCCAGCAGCAGCCGTCTATTGGGGGCTAGGGAAAAACTGTTTTTT; cdr3_aa: CASSSRLLGAREKLFF
clone_size: .; v_call: TRBV7-6; j_call: TRBJ2-7; d_call: TRBD2; cdr3_nt: TGTGCCAGCAGCTTAGTGGCTAGCGGGACCCTCTACGAGCAGTACTTC; cdr3_aa: CASSLVASGTLYEQYF
clone_size: once; v_call: TRBV23-1; j_call: TRBJ2-2; d_call: .; cdr3_nt: TGCGCCAGCAGTCAGGGGCAGATCGACACCGGGGAGCTGTTTTTT; cdr3_aa: CASSQGQIDTGELFF
clone_size: .; v_call: TRBV19; j_call: TRBJ2-4; d_call: .; cdr3_nt: TGTGCCACTTCACTAGCCAAAAACATTCAGTACTTC; cdr3_aa: CATSLAKNIQYF
clone_size: once; v_call: TRBV18; j_call: TRBJ1-1; d_call: .; cdr3_nt: TGTGCCAGCCAAAAATCTGCGAAGAACACTGAAGCTTTCTTT; cdr3_aa: CASQKSAKNTEAFF
clone_size: .; v_call: TRBV27; j_call: TRBJ2-1; d_call: TRBD2; cdr3_nt: TGTGCCAGCAGTTCCCTACTAGCGGGGGGCCCTGGTGAGCAGTTCTTC; cdr3_aa: CASSSLLAGGPGEQFF
clone_size: few; v_call: TRBV19; j_call: TRBJ2-5; d_call: .; cdr3_nt: TGTGCCAGTAGTGGGAGGACCCCAGAGACCCAGTACTTC; cdr3_aa: CASSGRTPETQYF
clone_size: .; v_call: TRBV12-5; j_call: TRBJ1-1; d_call: TRBD1; cdr3_nt: TGTGCTAGTGGTGGGGGACAGAGAATGAACACTGAAGCTTTCTTT; cdr3_aa: CASGGGQRMNTEAFF
clone_size: .; v_call: TRBV3-1/TRBV3-2; j_call: TRBJ2-3; d_call: TRBD2; cdr3_nt: TGTGCCAGCAGCCACAGACTAGCGGGAGGGCCAGATACGCAGTATTTT; cdr3_aa: CASSHRLAGGPDTQYF
clone_size: once; v_call: TRBV12-3/TRBV12-4; j_call: TRBJ2-7; d_call: TRBD2; cdr3_nt: TGTGCCAGCAGTACTAGCGGGCGCGGCGAGCAGTACTTC; cdr3_aa: CASSTSGRGEQYF
clone_size: .; v_call: TRBV2; j_call: TRBJ2-3; d_call: TRBD2; cdr3_nt: TGTGCCAGCAGTGAACCCTCGGGACTAGCCAGAACAGATACGCAGTATTTT; cdr3_aa: CASSEPSGLARTDTQYF
clone_size: .; v_call: TRBV7-2; j_call: TRBJ2-5; d_call: TRBD2; cdr3_nt: TGTGCCAGCAGCGTGACTAGCGGGAGGTTCCAGACCCAGTACTTC; cdr3_aa: CASSVTSGRFQTQYF
clone_size: once; v_call: TRBV3-1/TRBV3-2; j_call: TRBJ1-4; d_call: .; cdr3_nt: TGTGCCAGCAGCCAAGGAGAGGAAAAACTGTTTTTT; cdr3_aa: CASSQGEEKLFF
clone_size: .; v_call: TRBV19; j_call: TRBJ1-4; d_call: TRBD1; cdr3_nt: TGTGCCAGTAAAATCGGGACAGCAAATGAAAAACTGTTTTTT; cdr3_aa: CASKIGTANEKLFF
clone_size: .; v_call: TRBV5-1; j_call: TRBJ2-5; d_call: .; cdr3_nt: TGCGCCAGCAGCTTGGTTCAGGAGACCCAGTACTTC; cdr3_aa: CASSLVQETQYF
clone_size: .; v_call: TRBV6-5; j_call: TRBJ2-7; d_call: TRBD1; cdr3_nt: TGTGCCAGCAAGCGGGACAGGGTCGGCGAGCAGTACTTC; cdr3_aa: CASKRDRVGEQYF
clone_size: .; v_call: TRBV5-1; j_call: TRBJ1-3; d_call: .; cdr3_nt: TGCGCCAGCAGGGTGGCCTTCTCTGGAAACACCATATATTTT; cdr3_aa: CASRVAFSGNTIYF
clone_size: .; v_call: TRBV4-3; j_call: TRBJ2-2; d_call: .; cdr3_nt: TGCGCCAGCAGCCAAGTTTCCCCGGGGGAGGCTGAGCTGTTTTTT; cdr3_aa: CASSQVSPGEAELFF
clone_size: .; v_call: TRBV2; j_call: TRBJ1-5; d_call: .; cdr3_nt: TGTGCCAGCAGCAAGCAGACAGACTTACCCCAGCATTTT; cdr3_aa: CASSKQTDLPQHF
clone_size: .; v_call: TRBV11-3; j_call: TRBJ2-7; d_call: TRBD1; cdr3_nt: TGTGCCAGCAGCTTCGGACAGGGCTACGAGCAGTACTTC; cdr3_aa: CASSFGQGYEQYF
clone_size: .; v_call: TRBV9; j_call: TRBJ2-3; d_call: .; cdr3_nt: TGTGCCAGCAGCGTAAACCCGACTACCGGGGGTCTCACAGATACGCAGTATTTT; cdr3_aa: CASSVNPTTGGLTDTQYF
clone_size: .; v_call: TRBV4-1; j_call: TRBJ2-3; d_call: TRBD1; cdr3_nt: TGCGCCAGCAGCGTCCGGGACAGGGGATTAGATACGCAGTATTTT; cdr3_aa: CASSVRDRGLDTQYF
clone_size: .; v_call: TRBV24-1; j_call: TRBJ2-5; d_call: TRBD2; cdr3_nt: TGTGCCACCAGTGATTATAAAGCGACTAGCGGACAAGAGACCCAGTACTTC; cdr3_aa: CATSDYKATSGQETQYF
clone_size: .; v_call: TRBV19; j_call: TRBJ1-3; d_call: TRBD1; cdr3_nt: TGTGCCAGTAGTATGAACGACAGGGGGCTGCGAGACACCATATATTTT; cdr3_aa: CASSMNDRGLRDTIYF
clone_size: .; v_call: TRBV7-2; j_call: TRBJ2-3; d_call: TRBD2; cdr3_nt: TGTGCCAGCAGCCCGCGACTAGCGGCCTCTCCTCTCACAGATACGCAGTATTTT; cdr3_aa: CASSPRLAASPLTDTQYF
clone_size: .; v_call: TRBV7-6; j_call: TRBJ1-1; d_call: TRBD1; cdr3_nt: TGTGCCAGCAGCTTAGTTACAGGGGGCGCGGGCACTGAAGCTTTCTTT; cdr3_aa: CASSLVTGGAGTEAFF
clone_size: .; v_call: TRBV7-9; j_call: TRBJ1-2; d_call: .; cdr3_nt: TGTGCCAGCAGCTTAACAGGGTCGATAGAGTATGGCTACACCTTC; cdr3_aa: CASSLTGSIEYGYTF
clone_size: many; v_call: TRBV2; j_call: TRBJ2-2; d_call: TRBD1; cdr3_nt: TGTGCCAGCAGCCACGACAGGGACACGAACACCGGGGAGCTGTTTTTT; cdr3_aa: CASSHDRDTNTGELFF
clone_size: .; v_call: TRBV7-8; j_call: TRBJ2-7; d_call: .; cdr3_nt: TGTGCCAGCAGCTTAGAGGCAGGGAGGACCTACGAGCAGTACTTC; cdr3_aa: CASSLEAGRTYEQYF
clone_size: .; v_call: TRBV2; j_call: TRBJ2-2; d_call: TRBD1; cdr3_nt: TGTGCCAGCAGGCGACAGGGGATCGGCGGGGAGCTGTTTTTT; cdr3_aa: CASRRQGIGGELFF
clone_size: .; v_call: TRBV10-3; j_call: TRBJ1-2; d_call: .; cdr3_nt: TGTGCCATCAGTGAGTCGATAGAGTTCTATGGCTACACCTTC; cdr3_aa: CAISESIEFYGYTF
clone_size: .; v_call: TRBV30; j_call: TRBJ1-2; d_call: TRBD1; cdr3_nt: TGTGCCTGGAGTGTGGCAGGGGGTAACTATGGCTACACCTTC; cdr3_aa: CAWSVAGGNYGYTF
clone_size: .; v_call: TRBV12-3/TRBV12-4; j_call: TRBJ2-7; d_call: .; cdr3_nt: TGTGCCAGCAGTTTGGCAGGCGACGAGCAGTACTTC; cdr3_aa: CASSLAGDEQYF
clone_size: once; v_call: TRBV19; j_call: TRBJ1-1; d_call: .; cdr3_nt: TGTGCCAGAACAGACGCCGATCGGCCGAACACTGAAGCTTTCTTT; cdr3_aa: CARTDADRPNTEAFF
clone_size: few; v_call: TRBV7-9; j_call: TRBJ2-2; d_call: TRBD2; cdr3_nt: TGTGCCAGCAGCGAAATTAGCGGGAGGGATCTCGGGGAGCTGTTTTTT; cdr3_aa: CASSEISGRDLGELFF
clone_size: .; v_call: TRBV25-1; j_call: TRBJ1-1; d_call: TRBD1; cdr3_nt: TGTGCCAGCAGTGAGGGACAGGGGGCACTCACTGAAGCTTTCTTT; cdr3_aa: CASSEGQGALTEAFF
clone_size: .; v_call: TRBV20-1; j_call: TRBJ2-7; d_call: TRBD2; cdr3_nt: TGCAGTGCTAGTGGCGGGGGGGCCACCTACGAGCAGTACTTC; cdr3_aa: CSASGGGATYEQYF
clone_size: .; v_call: TRBV7-9; j_call: TRBJ2-7; d_call: TRBD2; cdr3_nt: TGTGCCAGCAGCTCAAATAGCGGGGGCGAGCAGTACTTC; cdr3_aa: CASSSNSGGEQYF